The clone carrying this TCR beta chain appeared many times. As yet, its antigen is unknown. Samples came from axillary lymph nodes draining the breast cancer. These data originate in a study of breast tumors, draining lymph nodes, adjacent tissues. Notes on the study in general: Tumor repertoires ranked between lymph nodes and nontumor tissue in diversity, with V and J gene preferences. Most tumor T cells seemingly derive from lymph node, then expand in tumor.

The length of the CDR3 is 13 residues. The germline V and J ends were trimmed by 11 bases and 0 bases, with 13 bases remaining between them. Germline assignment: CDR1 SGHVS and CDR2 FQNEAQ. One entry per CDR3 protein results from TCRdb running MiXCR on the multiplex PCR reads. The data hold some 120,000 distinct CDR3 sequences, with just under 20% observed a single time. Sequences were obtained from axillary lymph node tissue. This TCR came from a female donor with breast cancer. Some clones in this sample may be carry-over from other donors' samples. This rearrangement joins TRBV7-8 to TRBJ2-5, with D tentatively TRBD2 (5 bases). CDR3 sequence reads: CASSREYQETQYF. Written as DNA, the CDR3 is TGTGCCTCCTCAAGGGAGTACCAAGAGACCCAGTACTTC. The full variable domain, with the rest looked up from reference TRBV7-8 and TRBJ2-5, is GAGVSQSPRYKVAKRGQDVALRCDPISGHVSLFWYQQALGQGPEFLTYFQNEAQLDKSGLPSDRFFAERPEGSVSTLKIQRTQQEDSAVYLCASSREYQETQYFGPGTRLLVL.